The rows below give T cell receptor beta chains drawn from one sample of a study of human T cells and chemical hapten exposure. In TCRdb, the RACE reads were re-called with MiXCR into one record per CDR3 protein. The sample shows around 180,000 distinct CDR3 sequences, about 31% of them seen only once. The source material was whole blood, sampled in connection with sensitization to the hapten diphenylcyclopropenone (DPC). These receptors were collected from a woman aged 25 to 39 with alopecia areata. Some clones in this sample may be carry-over from other donors' samples. The conserved cysteine and the conserved F or W are not part of the CDR3 here. Each record gives: J gene, clone size, V gene, CDR3 protein. Clone size is stated in some rows and not others, as once, few, many or a class when expanded.

>TRBJ1-1|few|TRBV20-1
SAYRDNYGAF
>TRBJ1-4|NA|TRBV12-3/TRBV12-4
ASSLSGLEKLF
>TRBJ2-2|few|TRBV9
ASSSTRQNTGELF
>TRBJ2-2|NA|TRBV9
ASSVRTTTGELF
>TRBJ2-5|NA|TRBV12-3/TRBV12-4
ASSFRQGGGETQY
>TRBJ2-5|few|TRBV6-2/TRBV6-3
ASRDNQETQY
>TRBJ2-3|NA|TRBV7-2
ASSLRSGTLDTQY
>TRBJ1-1|NA|TRBV18
ASSPARGQGGNTEAF
>TRBJ2-7|NA|TRBV3-1
ASSQGYSSYEQY
>TRBJ2-3|NA|TRBV29-1
SVAESPADTQY
>TRBJ1-5|NA|TRBV6-6
ASSYQGQGNQPQH
>TRBJ2-7|NA|TRBV10-3
AISEPRGGGPGYEQY
>TRBJ1-2|NA|TRBV27
ASSHERTGWNGYT
>TRBJ1-4|few|TRBV21-1
ASNWDRSNEKLF
>TRBJ2-7|few|TRBV6-2/TRBV6-3
ASSYGTSGTEQY
>TRBJ1-1|NA|TRBV10-3
AVQGRPDTEAF
>TRBJ1-5|many|TRBV20-1
SARVRGRGGNQPQH
>TRBJ1-3|NA|TRBV6-1
ASSELGNTIY
>TRBJ1-1|few|TRBV28
ASIRGAQPEAF
>TRBJ1-2|NA|TRBV10-2
ASSESGDYGYT
>TRBJ2-7|few|TRBV5-6
ASSRNLGYEQY
>TRBJ2-1|NA|TRBV11-3
ASSEAPSAREQF
>TRBJ1-5|NA|TRBV2
ASSEGFQPQH
>TRBJ1-3|many|TRBV6-2/TRBV6-3
ASPQTRQVGNTIY
>TRBJ1-5|few|TRBV5-1
ASSLGTGENQPQH
>TRBJ1-1|few|TRBV10-3
AISGGGNTEAF
>TRBJ2-7|once|TRBV28
ASSFGIPYEQY
>TRBJ2-5|many|TRBV29-1
SVEGSGRGWEETQY
>TRBJ2-5|few|TRBV5-1
ASSLGPSQETQY
>TRBJ2-3|NA|TRBV9
ASSVLAAGTDTQY
>TRBJ2-2|few|TRBV28
ASSSQGLGSSGELF
>TRBJ2-5|NA|TRBV28
ASSPPAQGLAGQETQY
>TRBJ1-5|many|TRBV28
ASSPPGQGYQPQH
>TRBJ1-5|NA|TRBV28
ASRVRIGHPQH
>TRBJ2-3|NA|TRBV7-2
ASSLVTSGGTDTQY
>TRBJ1-2|few|TRBV5-6
ASSLTVRVNYGYT
>TRBJ1-5|NA|TRBV28
ASCWGVQPQH
>TRBJ1-1|NA|TRBV2
ASSGAPEAF
>TRBJ2-3|once|TRBV5-1
ASSLGASRNTDTQY
>TRBJ2-7|NA|TRBV24-1
ATSDPGPTYEQY
>TRBJ1-1|NA|TRBV5-6
ANQRLNTEAF
>TRBJ1-1|NA|TRBV6-1
ASNSADRGFEAF
>TRBJ2-2|NA|TRBV29-1
SVEKRDRDTGELF
>TRBJ2-7|NA|TRBV28
ATRDRRYYEQY
>TRBJ2-3|NA|TRBV5-5
ASSVGQGGDTQY
>TRBJ1-1|few|TRBV9
ASSVAPAGEAF